What follows are 30 T cell receptor beta chains derived from one specimen sequenced in a study of pediatric ulcerative colitis. Profiling relied on immunoSEQ multiplex PCR, and the TCRdb table lists in-frame clones only, not all of them. The sample lists 64,000 or so clones, 77% occurring once. Material: blood. The receptors derive from a boy aged 5-17 years with moderate ulcerative colitis.

The chain is built from TRBV2 and TRBJ1-5, with D unclear. Between the trimmed V and J ends, which lost 7 bases and 0 bases, there was a span of 13 bases. CDR1 and CDR2 (germline): SNHLY, FYNNEI. The CDR3 loop spans 15 amino acids. CDR3 nucleotides: TGTGCCAGCAAGTCCAGACCTTATAGCAATCAGCCCCAGCATTTT. It encodes CASKSRPYSNQPQHF.

CDR3 amino acids: CASRRQTSGLRYNEQFF. The CDR3 nucleotides read TGTGCCAGCAGACGACAGACTAGCGGGCTCCGCTACAATGAGCAGTTCTTC. The chain links TRBV7-2 to TRBJ2-1; 10 bases agree with TRBD2. The germline gives CDR1 SGHTA, CDR2 FQGNSA. This CDR3 region has 17 residues. The junction had 11 bases not matched to a gene; V was cut back by 6 bases and J by 3 bases.

The chain employs TRBV6-5 and TRBJ2-7; D is perhaps TRBD1 or TRBD2 (6 bases each). Germline CDR1 and CDR2: MNHEY and SVGAGI. V was shortened by 6 bases and J by 6 bases, with 12 bases between the two germline ends. This CDR3 is 12 amino acids long. The CDR3 sequence: CASRLGGGEQYF. In nucleotides, the CDR3 is TGTGCCAGCAGACTTGGAGGGGGCGAGCAGTACTTC.

The rearrangement joins TRBV9 to TRBJ2-5; D not certain. Trimming shortened V by 0 bases and J by 0 bases, and 6 bases separated the two germline ends. CDR3 length: 14 residues. Germline lookup yields CDR1 SGDLS and CDR2 YYNGEE. CDR3 sequence reads: CASSVGPYQETQYF. CDR3 DNA sequence: TGTGCCAGCAGCGTAGGGCCTTACCAAGAGACCCAGTACTTC.

This chain uses TRBV5-1 with TRBJ2-1; TRBD1 aligns across 7 bases. Trimming took 7 bases from V and 0 from J; bases not matched to a gene: 16. The germline CDR1 and CDR2 sequences are SGHRS and YFSETQ. The CDR3 is 18 amino acids. Written as DNA, the CDR3 is TGCGCCAGCGCCGGACAGGAACAACAAATTAGCTCCTACAATGAGCAGTTCTTC. It translates to CASAGQEQQISSYNEQFF.

J is TRBJ1-1 and V is TRBV5-1; D gene uncertain. Germline CDR1 SGHRS, CDR2 YFSETQ. The CDR3 totals 13 residues. V was trimmed by 4 bases and J by 1 base, leaving 8 bases between them. CDR3 sequence reads: CASSLRGNTEAFF. The DNA for the CDR3 is TGCGCCAGCAGCCTCCGGGGGAACACTGAAGCTTTCTTT. The complete variable domain, with remaining parts taken from reference TRBV5-1 and TRBJ1-1, reads KAGVTQTPRYLIKTRGQQVTLSCSPISGHRSVSWYQQTPGQGLQFLFEYFSETQRNKGNFPGRFSGRQFSNSRSEMNVSTLELGDSALYLCASSLRGNTEAFFGQGTRLTVV.

The CDR3 here is CASSSGQGSYGYTF. The CDR3 DNA reads TGCGCCAGCAGCTCGGGACAGGGAAGCTATGGCTACACCTTC. The chain uses TRBV5-1 and TRBJ1-2, with 9 bases lining up with TRBD1. This CDR3 is 14 amino acids long. Germline values: CDR1 SGHRS, CDR2 YFSETQ. V was pared by 3 bases and J by 4 bases, with 4 bases of the junction left unmatched.

The chain carries TRBV30 and TRBJ1-5; tentative D call: TRBD1 (6 bases). CDR1 and CDR2 (germline): GTSNPN, SVGIG (reference sequence). The V end lost 4 bases, the J end lost 8 bases, and 12 bases lay between the germline ends. The CDR3 loop spans 12 amino acids. The CDR3 sequence: CAWTTGRKPQHF. CDR3 nucleotide sequence: TGTGCCTGGACTACAGGGAGAAAGCCCCAGCATTTT.

The gene calls are TRBV10-2 and TRBJ2-7; 7 positions agree with TRBD2. Germline V gene data show CDR1 as WSHSY and CDR2 as SAAADI. CDR3 length: 15 amino acids. Losses at the gene ends were 5 bases for V and 2 bases for J; bases not matched to a gene: 9. CDR3 in amino acids: CASSQPGTTPYEQYF. The CDR3 nucleotides are TGCGCCAGCAGTCAACCCGGGACTACTCCCTACGAGCAGTACTTC.

The count of this clone is one. This sequence joins TRBV19 and TRBJ2-3, with TRBD2 identical over 8 bases. V gave up 2 bases and J gave up 0 bases; unmatched junction bases: 10. CDR1 and CDR2 from the germline V gene are LNHDA and SQIVND (reference sequence). The CDR3 spans 18 residues. This chain's CDR3 is CASSIRRGEPSSTDTQYF. CDR3 nucleotides: TGTGCCAGTAGTATACGGCGGGGGGAACCCTCTAGCACAGATACGCAGTATTTT.

The rearrangement uses TRBV29-1 and TRBJ1-1, with D possibly being TRBD1 (6 bases). The germline gives CDR1 SQVTM, CDR2 ANQGSEA. The CDR3 consists of 15 residues. Trimming removed 4 bases from V and 4 bases from J, with 19 bases in between. Written as DNA, the CDR3 is TGCAGCGTTGTTGGGGGGGCGATGGGTTCCACTGAAGCTTTCTTT. Translation: CSVVGGAMGSTEAFF.

J is TRBJ1-1 and V is TRBV6-5; 7 bases fit TRBD1. CDR3 length: 13 residues. Unmatched junction bases numbered 6, after V lost 0 bases and J lost 11 bases. CDR1 is MNHEY and CDR2 is SVGAGI in the germline V gene. DNA of the CDR3: TGTGCCAGCAGTTACTCGTCAGGGGGTGCCGCTTTCTTT. It is translated as CASSYSSGGAAFF.

This chain connects TRBV29-1 to TRBJ2-3; the match to TRBD1 covers 8 bases. With V trimmed by 1 base and J by 5 bases, 8 bases remained unmatched. The germline gives CDR1 SQVTM, CDR2 ANQGSEA. This CDR3 is 15 amino acids long. CDR3: CSVEGGPGGRDTQYF. Written as DNA, the CDR3 is TGCAGCGTTGAAGGGGGTCCAGGGGGCCGAGATACGCAGTATTTT.

The CDR3 loop reads CAIRGSTGGRNYGYTF. CDR3 nucleotides: TGTGCCATCAGGGGATCGACAGGGGGACGTAACTATGGCTACACCTTC. The V gene is TRBV7-6, the J gene TRBJ1-2; 9 bases agree with TRBD1. The junction had 13 bases not matched to a gene; V was cut back by 10 bases and J by 1 base. The CDR3 spans 16 residues. Germline V gene sequence: CDR1 SGHVS, CDR2 FNYEAQ.

In this sample, this clone turned up a few times. The chain is built from TRBV7-9 and TRBJ1-1; possibly TRBD1 for D (5 bases). Looked up from germline, CDR1 is SEHNR and CDR2 is FQNEAQ (reference sequence). This CDR3 has 15 amino acids. With 5 bases removed from V and 3 bases from J, the gap between germline ends came to 16 bases. This CDR3 is CASSQLPGRYTEAFF. The CDR3 DNA reads as TGTGCCAGCAGCCAGTTACCGGGACGGTACACTGAAGCTTTCTTT.

The chain uses TRBV7-3 and TRBJ2-2; D gene uncertain. Germline CDR1 and CDR2: SGHTA and FQGTGA. Trimming cost V 0 bases and J 0 bases, with 8 bases left between them. The CDR3 is made up of 16 amino acids. This CDR3 reads CASSLTVGANTGELFF. In DNA, the CDR3 is TGTGCCAGCAGCTTAACAGTTGGGGCGAACACCGGGGAGCTGTTTTTT. Full variable domain (missing parts from reference TRBV7-3 and TRBJ2-2): GAGVSQTPSNKVTEKGKYVELRCDPISGHTALYWYRQSLGQGPEFLIYFQGTGAADDSGLPNDRFFAVRPEGSVSTLKIQRTERGDSAVYLCASSLTVGANTGELFFGEGSRLTVL.

V usage is TRBV19 and J usage is TRBJ2-1; 10 nucleotides align to TRBD2. Germline V CDR1 and CDR2: LNHDA, SQIVND (reference sequence). This CDR3 has 16 amino acids. Trimming took 6 bases from V and 8 from J; bases not matched to a gene: 13. This CDR3 reads CASRLSSGSRVDEQFF. The CDR3 bases are TGTGCCAGTAGGCTTTCTAGCGGGAGTCGGGTGGATGAGCAGTTCTTC.

V is TRBV9 and J is TRBJ1-1; D is undetermined. V gave up 0 bases and J gave up 2 bases, with 11 bases separating them. Germline CDR1 and CDR2: SGDLS and YYNGEE. The CDR3 spans 15 residues. CDR3 nucleotides: TGTGCCAGCAGCGTAGGGTCAGTTTTAAACACTGAAGCTTTCTTT. As protein: CASSVGSVLNTEAFF.

DNA for the CDR3: TGTGCCAGTAGTACCGACTCCCGAGGCGAGCAGTACTTC. Encoded protein: CASSTDSRGEQYF. The chain couples TRBV19 to TRBJ2-7, with no clear D. Germline CDR1 is LNHDA and CDR2 is SQIVND (reference sequence). The V end lost 4 bases, the J end lost 6 bases, and 13 bases lay between the germline ends. This CDR3 comprises 13 residues.

This clone appeared a few times. This chain joins TRBV5-1 and TRBJ2-3; TRBD2 matches at 9 bases. After removal of 0 bases from V and 6 bases from J, the junction contained 8 bases not matched to a gene. CDR3 length: 16 residues. From germline, CDR1 is SGHRS and CDR2 YFSETQ. In DNA, the CDR3 is TGCGCCAGCAGCTTGGGTCTTAGCGGGAGTGGGGATACGCAGTATTTT. Amino acids: CASSLGLSGSGDTQYF.

The chain combines TRBV7-6 with TRBJ2-1, with 8 nucleotides matching TRBD2. Trimming cost V 4 bases and J 7 bases; bases outside gene matches: 3. Germline V gives CDR1 SGHVS, CDR2 FNYEAQ. The CDR3 sequence is 13 residues long. This chain's CDR3 is CASSSGLGNEQFF. CDR3 DNA: TGTGCCAGCAGCTCGGGACTAGGAAATGAGCAGTTCTTC. Combining the CDR3 with reference TRBV7-6 and TRBJ2-1 gives the whole variable domain GAGVSQSPRYKVTKRGQDVALRCDPISGHVSLYWYRQALGQGPEFLTYFNYEAQQDKSGLPNDRFSAERPEGSISTLTIQRTEQRDSAMYRCASSSGLGNEQFFGPGTRLTVL.

This clone was counted a single time. This sequence joins TRBV9 and TRBJ2-5; TRBD2 matches at 7 bases. Trimming took 0 bases from V and 2 from J; bases not matched to a gene: 4. In germline, CDR1 is SGDLS, CDR2 YYNGEE. This CDR3 has 15 amino acids. This CDR3 reads CASSVVGEGQETQYF. CDR3 sequence (DNA): TGTGCCAGCAGCGTAGTGGGGGAGGGTCAAGAGACCCAGTACTTC.

This clone occurred a few times. The chain combines TRBV7-9 with TRBJ1-1, with 7 bases lining up with TRBD1. The V segment lost 2 bases and the J segment 0 bases; nucleotides outside the gene matches: 3. CDR3 length: 15 residues. The germline V gene encodes CDR1 SEHNR and CDR2 FQNEAQ (reference sequence). The CDR3 reads CASSLRGQMNTEAFF. DNA of the CDR3: TGTGCCAGCAGCTTAAGGGGGCAGATGAACACTGAAGCTTTCTTT. Supplemented by reference TRBV7-9 and TRBJ1-1, the full variable domain reads DTGVSQNPRHKITKRGQNVTFRCDPISEHNRLYWYRQTLGQGPEFLTYFQNEAQLEKSRLLSDRFSAERPKGSFSTLEIQRTEQGDSAMYLCASSLRGQMNTEAFFGQGTRLTVV.

The J gene is TRBJ1-1, the V gene TRBV5-8, with D uncertain. V lost 0 bases and J lost 1, with 7 bases in between. This CDR3 comprises 14 residues. Per the germline V gene, CDR1 is SGHTS and CDR2 is YDEGEE. The CDR3 DNA is TGTGCCAGCAGCTTGGAAGTGGCGAACACTGAAGCTTTCTTT. It is translated as CASSLEVANTEAFF. The full variable domain, completed using reference TRBV5-8 and TRBJ1-1, is EAGVTQSPTHLIKTRGQQATLRCSPISGHTSVYWYQQALGLGLQFLLWYDEGEERNRGNFPPRFSGRQFPNYSSELNVNALELEDSALYLCASSLEVANTEAFFGQGTRLTVV.

The J gene is TRBJ2-2, the V gene TRBV7-9; the D is unclear. V was pared by 1 base and J by 3 bases, with 3 bases between. The CDR3 consists of 13 residues. Germline CDR1 and CDR2: SEHNR and FQNEAQ (reference sequence). CDR3: CASSLEYTGELFF. The CDR3 DNA reads as TGTGCCAGCAGCTTAGAATACACCGGGGAGCTGTTTTTT.

This sequence joins TRBV7-3 and TRBJ1-1; 7 positions match TRBD1. Germline-derived CDR1 and CDR2 are SGHTA and FQGTGA. The CDR3 loop spans 15 amino acids. The V gene end was trimmed by 2 bases and the J gene end by 3 bases; junction bases not matched to a gene: 6. Here the CDR3 DNA reads TGTGCCAGCAGCTTATCTCCAGGGGGATACACTGAAGCTTTCTTT. Translated: CASSLSPGGYTEAFF.

This clone was observed a single time. The chain joins TRBV4-3 to TRBJ2-7; TRBD2 is a possible D gene (6 bases). The CDR3 spans 13 residues. The germline gives CDR1 LGHNA, CDR2 YSLEER. V gave up 3 bases and J gave up 4 bases, with 10 bases separating them. The CDR3 nucleotides are TGCGCCAGCAGCCAGTTTGGGGGGTACGAGCAGTACTTC. It codes for CASSQFGGYEQYF.

The chain is built from TRBV4-3 and TRBJ2-1; 13 bases are a match to TRBD2. Germline V gene lookup returns CDR1 LGHNA and CDR2 YSLEER. This CDR3 is built from 17 residues. Trimming removed 1 base from V and 9 bases from J; junction bases left unmatched: 9. In DNA form, the CDR3 reads TGCGCCAGCAGCCAAGTGGCCGGACTAGCGGGAGATCTTGAGCAGTTCTTC. This gives the protein CASSQVAGLAGDLEQFF.

The CDR3 reads CASSVNREAYNEQFF. CDR3 in DNA: TGTGCCAGCAGTGTGAACAGGGAGGCCTACAATGAGCAGTTCTTC. The V gene is TRBV2, the J gene TRBJ2-1; the D gene could be TRBD1 or TRBD2 (6 bases each). This CDR3 spans 15 amino acids. CDR1 is SNHLY and CDR2 is FYNNEI in the germline V gene. The ends were cut back, 4 bases at V and 2 bases at J, with 12 bases in the middle.

This rearrangement joins TRBV10-3 to TRBJ1-1, with TRBD1 matching over 9 bases. Trimming cost V 9 bases and J 1 base; bases outside gene matches: 6. Germline lookup yields CDR1 ENHRY and CDR2 SYGVKD. This CDR3 comprises 14 residues. CDR3 nucleotides: TGTGCCATGAGACGGACAGGGGCGAACACTGAAGCTTTCTTT. It yields the protein CAMRRTGANTEAFF.